Below are 20 T cell receptor beta chains sequenced from a single sample in a study of long-term antiretroviral therapy in people with HIV. Survey-level immunoSEQ v3.0 assays were run. Sequenced by immunoSEQ multiplex PCR; TCRdb stores in-frame clones only, minus some. The sample includes tens of thousands of clones, 75% to 90% of them seen just once. Sample: unsorted PBMCs, taken 1.5 years after starting antiretroviral therapy. Source of these receptors: a man aged 18 to 30 with HIV.

This chain uses TRBV7-9 with TRBJ2-1; 7 bases map to TRBD2. Germline V gene lookup returns CDR1 SEHNR and CDR2 FQNEAQ (reference sequence). The CDR3 is 16 residues long. V shed 5 bases and J 0 bases; nucleotides not matched to a gene: 7. The CDR3 DNA is TGTGCCAGCAGCCCGCCGGGCGGGAGCTCCTACAATGAGCAGTTCTTC. Translation gives CASSPPGGSSYNEQFF.

This clone was counted only a few times. J is TRBJ1-3 and V is TRBV30; D is unresolved. Germline CDR1 reads GTSNPN; CDR2 reads SVGIG (reference sequence). The CDR3 is made up of 13 amino acids. The V gene lost 0 bases and the J gene lost 5 bases, with 8 bases spanning the gap. CDR3 nucleotides: TGTGCCTGGAGTGTAGAGTGGAGAAACACCATATATTTT. It encodes CAWSVEWRNTIYF.

The chain is built from TRBV4-3 and TRBJ1-2; TRBD1 matches 7 bases. The V gene end was trimmed by 2 bases and the J gene end by 7 bases; junction bases not matched to a gene: 4. This CDR3 has 13 residues. Per germline, CDR1 LGHNA and CDR2 YSLEER. The CDR3 DNA reads as TGCGCCAGCAGCCAAACAGGGGTTTCTGGCTACACCTTC. It translates to CASSQTGVSGYTF.

V and J are TRBV18 and TRBJ2-1; 12 positions agree with TRBD2. The V gene's germline CDR1 is KGHSH and CDR2 LQKENI. The length of the CDR3 is 16 residues. V was pared by 10 bases and J by 6 bases, with 13 bases of the junction left unmatched. CDR3 region: CATPRTSGNVPNEQFF. The DNA of the CDR3 is TGTGCCACCCCTAGGACTAGCGGGAACGTTCCCAATGAGCAGTTCTTC.

This clone was seen a single time. The chain couples TRBV7-2 to TRBJ2-2; 10 positions agree with TRBD2. The J segment lost 2 bases and the V segment lost 3 bases, leaving 9 bases of the junction unmatched. The CDR3 sequence is 18 residues long. The V gene's germline CDR1 is SGHTA and CDR2 FQGNSA. The CDR3 DNA follows: TGTGCCAGCAGCTTCCTTAGCGGGAGGTACCAAAACACCGGGGAGCTGTTTTTT. The encoded protein is CASSFLSGRYQNTGELFF.

The rearrangement joins TRBV28 to TRBJ2-1; D possibly uses TRBD1 or TRBD2 (5 bases each). The germline V gene encodes CDR1 MDHEN and CDR2 SYDVKM. The CDR3 runs 15 residues. The germline V and J ends were trimmed by 10 bases and 4 bases, with 20 bases remaining between them. CDR3: CATRPGTSRYNEQFF. Written as DNA, the CDR3 is TGTGCCACGCGGCCCGGGACCTCGAGATACAATGAGCAGTTCTTC.

The CDR3 sequence: CAIRQGPYNEQFF. For the CDR3, the DNA is TGTGCCATTCGACAGGGCCCATACAATGAGCAGTTCTTC. This chain links TRBV10-3 with TRBJ2-1; TRBD1 agrees at 7 bases. This CDR3 is built from 13 residues. Trimming at V came to 9 bases and at J to 4 bases, leaving 6 bases not matched to a gene. Germline CDR1 and CDR2: ENHRY and SYGVKD.

The rearrangement links TRBV4-3 to TRBJ2-2; D might be TRBD2 (5 bases). Germline V gene lookup returns CDR1 LGHNA and CDR2 YSLEER. There are 17 residues in the CDR3. V lost 0 bases and J 2 bases, leaving 13 bases between the germline ends. DNA of the CDR3: TGCGCCAGCAGCCAAGAACCGACTACCTCAAACACCGGGGAGCTGTTTTTT. This gives the protein CASSQEPTTSNTGELFF.

This sequence joins TRBV27 and TRBJ2-7; D perhaps matches TRBD1 (6 bases). Between the trimmed V and J ends, which lost 5 bases and 1 base, there was a span of 6 bases. Germline CDR1 MNHEY, CDR2 SMNVEV (reference sequence). The CDR3 is 12 amino acids. This CDR3 reads CASSGTSYEQYF. CDR3 sequence (DNA): TGTGCCAGCAGTGGGACATCCTACGAGCAGTACTTC.

The chain links TRBV7-6 to TRBJ1-4; D is uncertain. The CDR3 is 14 residues long. V dropped 3 bases and J dropped 2 bases, with 7 bases sitting between them. Germline CDR1 and CDR2: SGHVS and FNYEAQ. The CDR3 DNA is TGTGCCAGCAGCTTGAGGGCCACTAATGAAAAACTGTTTTTT. This sequence encodes CASSLRATNEKLFF.

The chain carries TRBV6-1 and TRBJ1-4, with a possible D match to TRBD1 (6 bases). This CDR3 comprises 15 residues. CDR1 is MNHNS, CDR2 SASEGT, per germline. The V end was cut by 7 bases, the J end by 5 bases, with 17 bases between. CDR3 nucleotides: TGTGCCAGCACTTCCTACAGGGCCGTAAATGAAAAACTGTTTTTT. It yields the protein CASTSYRAVNEKLFF.

The genes are TRBV5-6 and TRBJ1-5, with 7 bases identical to TRBD1. The germline V gene has CDR1 SGHDT and CDR2 YYEEEE. The CDR3 is 16 amino acids. The V segment lost 3 bases and the J segment 2 bases; nucleotides outside the gene matches: 8. In nucleotides, the CDR3 is TGTGCCAGCAGCTCATACAGGGGAGGCGGCAATCAGCCCCAGCATTTT. Protein product: CASSSYRGGGNQPQHF.

The chain carries TRBV28 and TRBJ2-2; 7 bases align to TRBD1. Germline loops: CDR1 MDHEN, CDR2 SYDVKM. The CDR3 has 14 amino acids. V shed 8 bases and J 5 bases; nucleotides not matched to a gene: 8. As DNA, the CDR3 is TGTGCCAGCTTGGACAGGCATAAGACCGGGGAGCTGTTTTTT. This gives the protein CASLDRHKTGELFF.

CDR3 protein: CASRHQGDGTEAFF. CDR3 coding DNA: TGTGCCAGCAGGCACCAGGGGGACGGCACTGAAGCTTTCTTT. The chain recombines TRBV6-5 with TRBJ1-1; TRBD1 agrees at 7 bases. Germline loops: CDR1 MNHEY, CDR2 SVGAGI. This CDR3 has 14 residues. The junction had 8 bases not matched to a gene; V was cut back by 6 bases and J by 4 bases.

This chain connects TRBV7-2 to TRBJ2-1, with TRBD2 matching over 9 bases. Germline V gene sequence: CDR1 SGHTA, CDR2 FQGNSA. The J segment lost 7 bases and the V segment lost 4 bases, leaving 8 bases of the junction unmatched. The CDR3 has 15 residues. The CDR3 DNA is TGTGCCAGCAGCTCAGAACTAGCGGGTGGAAATGAGCAGTTCTTC. It is translated as CASSSELAGGNEQFF.

This clone was seen a few times. The gene calls are TRBV6-1 and TRBJ2-7, with 8 bases fitting TRBD1. From germline, CDR1 is MNHNS and CDR2 SASEGT. The V and J ends lost 4 bases and 2 bases, in that order; junction bases with no gene match: 4. The CDR3 is 14 amino acids. The CDR3 DNA reads as TGTGCCAGCAGTGTGACAGGGGCGACCTACGAGCAGTACTTC. It translates to CASSVTGATYEQYF.

CDR3 loop: CASSYDPRGEQFF. In nucleotides, the CDR3 is TGTGCCAGCAGTTACGACCCCCGAGGGGAGCAGTTCTTC. V is TRBV6-5 and J is TRBJ2-1; TRBD2 is a possible D gene (5 bases). V was clipped by 2 bases and J by 10 bases, with 12 bases between them. CDR1 MNHEY and CDR2 SVGAGI come from the germline V gene. The CDR3 extends over 13 amino acids.

The V gene is TRBV7-8, the J gene TRBJ2-5; possibly TRBD1 or TRBD2 for D (5 bases each). Germline V gives CDR1 SGHVS, CDR2 FQNEAQ. CDR3 length: 15 residues. V gave up 4 bases and J gave up 2 bases, with 14 bases separating them. The CDR3 loop reads CASSYSGSEQETQYF. CDR3 bases: TGTGCCAGCAGCTATTCAGGGAGCGAGCAAGAGACCCAGTACTTC.

Only one count was recorded for this clone. V usage is TRBV7-9 and J usage is TRBJ2-1; 11 bases fit TRBD2. With V trimmed by 2 bases and J by 4 bases, 7 bases remained unmatched. The CDR3 covers 17 residues. Germline loops: CDR1 SEHNR, CDR2 FQNEAQ (reference sequence). The CDR3 sequence is CASSLPTGTSGYNEQFF. Written as DNA, the CDR3 is TGTGCCAGCAGCTTACCCACCGGGACTAGCGGATACAATGAGCAGTTCTTC.

The chain joins TRBV6-5 to TRBJ1-1; D gene uncertain. This CDR3 contains 15 residues. The germline gives CDR1 MNHEY, CDR2 SVGAGI. Trimming pared 5 bases from V and 1 base from J, leaving 14 bases between. CDR3 nucleotide sequence: TGTGCCAGCAGTAAGAGCCCAAGTGGGAACACTGAAGCTTTCTTT. It yields the protein CASSKSPSGNTEAFF.